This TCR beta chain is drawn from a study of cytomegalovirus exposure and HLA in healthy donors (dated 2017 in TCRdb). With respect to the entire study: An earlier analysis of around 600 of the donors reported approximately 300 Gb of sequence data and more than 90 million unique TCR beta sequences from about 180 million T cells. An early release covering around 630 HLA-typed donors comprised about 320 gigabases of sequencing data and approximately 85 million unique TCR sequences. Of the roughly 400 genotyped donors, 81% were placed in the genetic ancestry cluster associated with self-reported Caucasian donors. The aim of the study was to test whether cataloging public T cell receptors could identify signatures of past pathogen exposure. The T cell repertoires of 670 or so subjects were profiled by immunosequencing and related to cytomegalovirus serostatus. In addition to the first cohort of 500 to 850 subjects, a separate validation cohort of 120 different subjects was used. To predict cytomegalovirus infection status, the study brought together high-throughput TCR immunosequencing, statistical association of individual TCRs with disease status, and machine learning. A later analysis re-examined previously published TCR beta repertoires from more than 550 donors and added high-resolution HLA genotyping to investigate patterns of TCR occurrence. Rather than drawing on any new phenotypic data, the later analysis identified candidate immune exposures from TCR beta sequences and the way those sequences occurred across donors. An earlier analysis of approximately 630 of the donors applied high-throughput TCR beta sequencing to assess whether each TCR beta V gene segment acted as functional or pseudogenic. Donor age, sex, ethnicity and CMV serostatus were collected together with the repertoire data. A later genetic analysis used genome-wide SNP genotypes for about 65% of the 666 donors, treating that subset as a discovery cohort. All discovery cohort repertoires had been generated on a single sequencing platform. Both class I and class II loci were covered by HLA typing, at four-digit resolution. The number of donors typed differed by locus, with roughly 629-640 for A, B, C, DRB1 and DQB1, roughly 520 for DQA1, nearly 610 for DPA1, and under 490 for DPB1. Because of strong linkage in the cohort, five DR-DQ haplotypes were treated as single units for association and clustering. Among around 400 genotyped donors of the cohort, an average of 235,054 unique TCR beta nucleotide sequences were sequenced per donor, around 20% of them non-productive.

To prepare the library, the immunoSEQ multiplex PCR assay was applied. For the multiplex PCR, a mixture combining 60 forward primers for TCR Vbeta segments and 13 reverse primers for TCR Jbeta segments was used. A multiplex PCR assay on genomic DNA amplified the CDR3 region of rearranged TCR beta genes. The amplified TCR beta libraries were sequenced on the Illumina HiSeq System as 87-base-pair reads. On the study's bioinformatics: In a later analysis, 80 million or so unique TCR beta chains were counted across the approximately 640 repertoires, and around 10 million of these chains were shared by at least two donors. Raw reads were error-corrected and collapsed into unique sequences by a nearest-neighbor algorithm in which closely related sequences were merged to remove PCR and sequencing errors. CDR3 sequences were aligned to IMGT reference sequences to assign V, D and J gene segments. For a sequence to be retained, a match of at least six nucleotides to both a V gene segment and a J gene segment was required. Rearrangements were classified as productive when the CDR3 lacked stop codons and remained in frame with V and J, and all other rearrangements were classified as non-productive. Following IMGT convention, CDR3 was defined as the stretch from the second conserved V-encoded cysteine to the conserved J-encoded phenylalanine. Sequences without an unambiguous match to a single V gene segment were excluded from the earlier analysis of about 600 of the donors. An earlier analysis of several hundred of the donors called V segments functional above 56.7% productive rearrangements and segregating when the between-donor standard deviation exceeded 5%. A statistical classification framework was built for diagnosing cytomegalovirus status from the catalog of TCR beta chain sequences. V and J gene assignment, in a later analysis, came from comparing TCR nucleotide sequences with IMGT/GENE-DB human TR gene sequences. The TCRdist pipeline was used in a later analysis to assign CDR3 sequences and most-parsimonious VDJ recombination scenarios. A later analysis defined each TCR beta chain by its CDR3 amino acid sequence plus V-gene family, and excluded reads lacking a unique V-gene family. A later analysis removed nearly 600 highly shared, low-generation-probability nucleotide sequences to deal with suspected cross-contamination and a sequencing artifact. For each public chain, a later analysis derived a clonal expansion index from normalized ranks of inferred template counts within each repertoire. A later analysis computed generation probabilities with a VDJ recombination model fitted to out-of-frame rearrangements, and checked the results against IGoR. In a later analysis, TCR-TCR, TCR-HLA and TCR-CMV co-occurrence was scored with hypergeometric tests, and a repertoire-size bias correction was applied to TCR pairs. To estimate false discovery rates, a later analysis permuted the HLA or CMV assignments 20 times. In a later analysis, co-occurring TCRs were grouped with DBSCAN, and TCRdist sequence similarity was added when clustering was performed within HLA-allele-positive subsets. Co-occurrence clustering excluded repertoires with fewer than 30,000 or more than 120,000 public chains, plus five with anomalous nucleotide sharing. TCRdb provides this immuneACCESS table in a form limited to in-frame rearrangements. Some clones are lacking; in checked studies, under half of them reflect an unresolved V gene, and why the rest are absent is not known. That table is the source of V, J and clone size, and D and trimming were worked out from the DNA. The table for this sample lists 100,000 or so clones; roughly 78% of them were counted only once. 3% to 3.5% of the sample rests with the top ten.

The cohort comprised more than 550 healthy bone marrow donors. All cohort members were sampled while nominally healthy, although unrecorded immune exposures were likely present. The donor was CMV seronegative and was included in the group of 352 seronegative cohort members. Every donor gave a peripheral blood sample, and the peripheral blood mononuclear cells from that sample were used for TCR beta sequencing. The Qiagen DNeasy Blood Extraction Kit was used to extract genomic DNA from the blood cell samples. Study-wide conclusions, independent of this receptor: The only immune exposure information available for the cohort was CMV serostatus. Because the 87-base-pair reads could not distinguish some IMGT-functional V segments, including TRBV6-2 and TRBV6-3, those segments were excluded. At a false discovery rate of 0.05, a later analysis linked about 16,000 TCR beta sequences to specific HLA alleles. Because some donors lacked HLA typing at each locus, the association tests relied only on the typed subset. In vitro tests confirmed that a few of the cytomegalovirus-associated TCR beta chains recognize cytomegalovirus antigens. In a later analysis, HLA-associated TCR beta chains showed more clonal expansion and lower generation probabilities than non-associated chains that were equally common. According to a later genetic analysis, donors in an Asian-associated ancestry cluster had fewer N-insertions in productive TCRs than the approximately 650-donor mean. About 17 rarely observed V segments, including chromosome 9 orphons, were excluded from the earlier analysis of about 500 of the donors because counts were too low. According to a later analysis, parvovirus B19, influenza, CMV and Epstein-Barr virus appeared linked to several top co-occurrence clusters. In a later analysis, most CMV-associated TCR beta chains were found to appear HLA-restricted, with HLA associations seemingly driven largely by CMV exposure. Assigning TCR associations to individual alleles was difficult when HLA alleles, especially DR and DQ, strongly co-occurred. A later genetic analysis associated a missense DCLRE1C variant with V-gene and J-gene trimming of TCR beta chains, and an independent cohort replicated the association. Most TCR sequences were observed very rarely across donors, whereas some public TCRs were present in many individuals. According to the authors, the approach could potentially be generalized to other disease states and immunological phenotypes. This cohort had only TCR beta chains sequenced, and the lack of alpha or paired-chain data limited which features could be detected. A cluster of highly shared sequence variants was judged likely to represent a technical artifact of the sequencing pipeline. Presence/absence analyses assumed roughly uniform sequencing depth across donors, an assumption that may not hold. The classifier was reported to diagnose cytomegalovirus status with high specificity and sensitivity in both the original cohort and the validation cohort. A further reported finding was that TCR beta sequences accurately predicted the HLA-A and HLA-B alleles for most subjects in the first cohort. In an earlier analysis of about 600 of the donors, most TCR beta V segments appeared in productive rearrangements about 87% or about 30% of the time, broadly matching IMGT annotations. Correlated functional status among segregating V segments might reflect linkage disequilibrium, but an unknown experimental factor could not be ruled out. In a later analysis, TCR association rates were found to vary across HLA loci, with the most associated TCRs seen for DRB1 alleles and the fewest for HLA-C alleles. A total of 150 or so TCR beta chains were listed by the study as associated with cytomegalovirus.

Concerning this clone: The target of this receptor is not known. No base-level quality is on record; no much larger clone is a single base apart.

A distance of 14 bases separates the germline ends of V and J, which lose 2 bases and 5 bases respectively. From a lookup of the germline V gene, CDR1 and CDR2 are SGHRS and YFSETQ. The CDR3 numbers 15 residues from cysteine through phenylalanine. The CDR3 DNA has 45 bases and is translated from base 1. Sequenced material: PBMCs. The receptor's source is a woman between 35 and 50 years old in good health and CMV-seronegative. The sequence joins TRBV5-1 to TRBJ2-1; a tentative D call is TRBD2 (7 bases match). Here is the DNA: TGCGCCAGCAGCTTTGGGGGGGCCCGTGACAATGAGCAGTTCTTC. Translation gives CASSFGGARDNEQFF. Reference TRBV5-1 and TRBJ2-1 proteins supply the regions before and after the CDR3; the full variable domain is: KAGVTQTPRYLIKTRGQQVTLSCSPISGHRSVSWYQQTPGQGLQFLFEYFSETQRNKGNFPGRFSGRQFSNSRSEMNVSTLELGDSALYLCASSFGGARDNEQFFGPGTRLTVL.